One T cell receptor beta chain is described in this entry. This clonotype was seen more than once but under ten times. Its antigen is still unknown. The sample holds no much larger clone one base away, and base qualities are not on file. The record originates from a study of regulatory T cells in long-lasting Graves disease (dated by TCRdb to the early 2020s). About the study as a whole: Newly diagnosed Graves' disease patients had taken antithyroid drugs for less than 3 months. Patients with persistent Graves' disease were compared with patients with newly diagnosed Graves' disease using TCR sequencing and RNA sequencing of peripheral blood. The study was conducted in China and was registered as a clinical trial. TCR sequencing covered 13 persistent and 20 or so newly diagnosed Graves' disease patients, around 35 samples in total.

Library prep was done by multiplex PCR. Sequencing took place on an Illumina HiSeq 4000. To build TCR beta libraries, CDR3 regions were amplified by Arm-PCR using iRepertoire HTBI primers. Gel purification was performed on PCR products prior to sequencing. The study's own analysis went as follows. Gene usage analysis of CDR3 amino acid clonotypes used the 62 TRBV and 14 to 15 TRBJ segments found across samples. Filtered high-quality paired reads were merged into contigs using COPE and FqMerger. BLAST was used to align contigs to IMGT TRBV, TRBD and TRBJ reference genes, and CDR3 was defined according to IMGT. Highly expanded clones were defined as clonotypes with a frequency above 0.1%. Repertoire diversity was measured by Shannon entropy, and V-J evenness by the Gini coefficient. A clonotype found in more than one individual was treated as public. The public reads were quality trimmed at Q25 with fastp and then assembled into clones with MiXCR by TCRdb, keeping productive beta chains. Here each entry gathers all rows of one CDR3 protein and keeps the most common genes and DNA. The V and J calls shown here were made by TCRdb, not taken from the authors' results. The sample table lists about 430,000 distinct CDR3 sequences, 15% of them with a count of one. The ten top clones hold roughly 8% of the sample.

What the work shows at the level of the full study, not this receptor alone: Persistent patients shared more public clonotypes among themselves (fewer than 3,000) than newly diagnosed patients did (nearly 1,000). The authors noted that the small sample size was a limitation that may lower accuracy. Peripheral blood alone was examined, since thyroid tissue, which constituted the primary lesion, could not be accessed. Only the TCR beta chain was sequenced and analyzed. Persistent Graves' disease patients showed lower TCR Shannon entropy and fewer highly expanded clones than newly diagnosed patients, suggesting clonal expansion.

The time point label corresponds to: newly diagnosed GD, antithyroid drugs for less than 3 months. For both TCR sequencing and RNA sequencing, RNA was extracted from PBMCs in TRIzol. The diagnosis of Graves' disease was made according to American Thyroid Association guidelines. Patients were recruited from an endocrinology department in Xi'an, China. Each patient gave approximately 9.7 milliliters of peripheral blood, collected in an EDTA anticoagulant tube. Ficoll Paque Plus density gradient separation was used to isolate PBMCs, and no further T cell sorting was done. RNA quality was checked with an Agilent 2100 Bioanalyzer and agarose gel, and concentration with a NanoDrop 2000. The data also belong to a second study, concerning T cells in Graves' hyperthyroidism and ophthalmopathy. As the second publication notes: Stable Graves' hyperthyroidism was defined as no progression to ophthalmopathy during 18 months of follow-up. Hyperthyroidism patients were newly diagnosed, with disease duration under 2 months, and aged 18 to 65 years. Patients with uncontrolled infections, other autoimmune diseases, pregnancy or lactation were excluded. Diagnoses relied on clinical symptoms, serum thyroxine and TRAb, thyroid ultrasound and orbital computed tomography. The TCR CDR3 was subjected to a first round of RT-PCR using the HTBI primer set and the Qiagen OneStep RT-PCR kit. Most expanded thyroid clonotypes (frequency above 0.001) were also found in blood, which suggests that blood repertoires may mirror thyroid immune responses. Ophthalmopathy was separated from stable hyperthyroidism by a 13 V-J signature model, with approximately 85% sensitivity and around 81% specificity obtained in cross-validation and 80%/75% obtained in testing. In validation, the model predicted progression to ophthalmopathy a median of roughly six months before onset, with over 60% sensitivity and 72.22% specificity. To identify TCR V-J signatures that set the groups apart, the researchers used a discovery cohort of 95 to 100 patients, made up of about 44 with Graves' ophthalmopathy and some 55 with stable Graves' hyperthyroidism. Whether ophthalmopathy could be predicted prospectively was tested in an independent validation cohort made up of 18 hyperthyroidism patients plus 17 patients who later progressed to ophthalmopathy. The roughly 90 discovery patients were divided at random into training and test sets in a 7:3 ratio. Thyroid tissue and blood T-cell repertoires from roughly 6 Graves' hyperthyroidism patients were also compared in the study. After blood sampling, hyperthyroidism patients were treated with methimazole at a starting dose of 30 mg daily, and ophthalmopathy patients were treated with high-dose intravenous methylprednisolone. The libraries were constructed in a second round of multiplex PCR and then size-selected and purified. Sequencing of the libraries was done on an Illumina HiSeq2000 using paired-end 100 bp reads. SOAPnuke was used to process the raw data, throwing out any read that contained adapters or uncalled bases, had a mean Phred below 15, or lacked an exact constant-primer or identifier match. COPE v1.2.5 was used to merge high-quality paired reads, and clonotypes were defined as unique nucleotide sequences. Clonotypes were aligned to IMGT TRBV, TRBD and TRBJ reference segments using MiTCR v1.1. Analysis was restricted to V-J combinations with a frequency above 0.0001, which covered about 99% of repertoires. A TCS score was defined as the ratio of F50 (clonal expansion) to E x V (chaos), with BLOSUM62-based TCRdist applied between CDR3 peptides within each V-J. Welch's t-statistics and random forest reduced around 510 V-J features to roughly 13, which were used in a naive Bayes classifier (R e1071). Sample size was not statistically predetermined, and investigators were not blinded to group allocation. The paper reports TCR Vbeta CDR3 sequencing of 140 or so peripheral blood samples: around 45 ophthalmopathy, fewer than 80 hyperthyroidism and roughly 17 progressor patients.

The sequence was obtained from a woman in her 40s with Graves disease. Donor details come from another sample of the same person, matched by shared clones. Sequences were derived from peripheral blood mononuclear cells (PBMCs), sampled at new diagnosis, from a patient treated with antithyroid drugs.

The CDR3 is CASSYSRAKNEKLFF. The nucleotide sequence reads TGTGCCAGCAGTTACTCAAGGGCCAAAAATGAAAAACTGTTTTTT. The chain couples TRBV6-5 to TRBJ1-4, with the D gene call left open. Counted from cysteine to phenylalanine, this CDR3 has 15 amino acids. Only the CDR3 DNA stays, 45 bases, in frame from base 1. V is reduced by 0 bases and J by 5 bases, leaving a spacing of 10 bases between them. The germline V gene sets CDR1 to MNHEY and CDR2 to SVGAGI.